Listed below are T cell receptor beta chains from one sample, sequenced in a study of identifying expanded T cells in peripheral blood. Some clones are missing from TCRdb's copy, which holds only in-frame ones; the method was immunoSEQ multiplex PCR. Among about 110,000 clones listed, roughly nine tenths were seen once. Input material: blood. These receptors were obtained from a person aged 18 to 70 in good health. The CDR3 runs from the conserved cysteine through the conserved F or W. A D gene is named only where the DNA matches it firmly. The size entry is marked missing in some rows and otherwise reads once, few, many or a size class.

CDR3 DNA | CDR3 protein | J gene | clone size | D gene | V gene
TGTGCCAGTAGTATCAGCGGGGCCCTGCCCTACAATGAGCAGTTCTTC | CASSISGALPYNEQFF | TRBJ2-1 | NA | TRBD2 | TRBV19
TGCGCCAGCAGCTTGTCAGGGGCTGGAAACACCATATATTTT | CASSLSGAGNTIYF | TRBJ1-3 | NA | NA | TRBV5-1
TGTGCCAGCGGCAACGGGGGGCAGGGCACTGAAGCTTTCTTT | CASGNGGQGTEAFF | TRBJ1-1 | NA | NA | TRBV6-5
TGCGCCAGCAGCCCCCTCGCGGGTTCAGATACGCAGTATTTT | CASSPLAGSDTQYF | TRBJ2-3 | NA | NA | TRBV4-3
TGTGCCAGCAGCTTAGAAGGACAGCGCAATCAGCCCCAGCATTTT | CASSLEGQRNQPQHF | TRBJ1-5 | once | NA | TRBV7-2
TGTGCCAGCAGCCAAGCTGTCGCGGAGTGGGGCAATGAGCAGTTCTTC | CASSQAVAEWGNEQFF | TRBJ2-1 | NA | NA | TRBV4-2
TGTGCCAGCACGACGAGCGGCGAGCAGTACTTC | CASTTSGEQYF | TRBJ2-7 | NA | NA | TRBV27
TGTGCCAGTAGTATCATGGGACTAGCGGGAGTTGGCAATGAGCAGTTCTTC | CASSIMGLAGVGNEQFF | TRBJ2-1 | NA | TRBD2 | TRBV19
TGCGCCAGCAGCTTTGGCGAGAGTGGCTACACCTTC | CASSFGESGYTF | TRBJ1-2 | NA | NA | TRBV5-1
TGTGCCAGCAGCTTAGGCCTTAGCACAGATACGCAGTATTTT | CASSLGLSTDTQYF | TRBJ2-3 | NA | NA | TRBV7-3
TGTGCCAGCAGCTCCGGACTAGCGGGGGGCTCCCGGTATGGGCAGTTCTTC | CASSSGLAGGSRYGQFF | TRBJ2-1 | NA | TRBD2 | TRBV11-1
TGTGCCAGCAGATACAGGGATGCGGAGACCCAGTACTTC | CASRYRDAETQYF | TRBJ2-5 | NA | NA | TRBV2
TGTGCCAGCAGCTTCAGTGGTCAGCCCCAGCATTTT | CASSFSGQPQHF | TRBJ1-5 | NA | NA | TRBV7-9
TGTGCCAGCAGCGTAACCCCGTACACGCAGGGGACAGATACGCAGTATTTT | CASSVTPYTQGTDTQYF | TRBJ2-3 | NA | NA | TRBV9
TGTGCCAGCCACGCACGGTCCTACAATGAGCAGTTCTTC | CASHARSYNEQFF | TRBJ2-1 | NA | NA | TRBV6-5
TGTGCCAGCAGTTACCCGGGACAGGACTATGGCTACACCTTC | CASSYPGQDYGYTF | TRBJ1-2 | NA | TRBD1 | TRBV6-6
TGTGCCAGCAGTTATGCAACAGGGAGGAACACTGAAGCTTTCTTT | CASSYATGRNTEAFF | TRBJ1-1 | NA | NA | TRBV6-5
TGTGCCAGTAGCCGCGGTCTCGCTAGCGGGAGTACCTACAATGAGCAGTTCTTC | CASSRGLASGSTYNEQFF | TRBJ2-1 | NA | TRBD2 | TRBV19
TGCGCCAGCAGCCAAGCAGGGGGATCCTACGAGCAGTACTTC | CASSQAGGSYEQYF | TRBJ2-7 | once | TRBD1 | TRBV4-3
TGTGCCAGTAGTTGGGTGGGGAACACTGAAGCTTTCTTT | CASSWVGNTEAFF | TRBJ1-1 | NA | NA | TRBV19
TGTGCCAGCAGCCTGAACAGGGCGAATCAGCCCCAGCATTTT | CASSLNRANQPQHF | TRBJ1-5 | NA | NA | TRBV27
TGTGCCAGCAGGGCGGACCCTTCAGGGGGCTATGGCTACACCTTC | CASRADPSGGYGYTF | TRBJ1-2 | NA | TRBD1 | TRBV28
TGTGCCAGCAGTCCCCAGGGGTCCTATGGCTACACCTTC | CASSPQGSYGYTF | TRBJ1-2 | NA | NA | TRBV7-2
TGTGCCAGCAACTCCAATAGCGGGAGGGTATACAATGAGCAGTTCTTC | CASNSNSGRVYNEQFF | TRBJ2-1 | NA | TRBD2 | TRBV6-4
TGTGCCAGCAGCCCCCTGGGGGGCGCCACATCCAGTCAGCCCCAGCATTTT | CASSPLGGATSSQPQHF | TRBJ1-5 | NA | NA | TRBV7-8
TGTGCCAGCAGTGAAGCCCCACTCACAGGCTACACCTTC | CASSEAPLTGYTF | TRBJ1-2 | few | NA | TRBV2
TGTGCCAGCAGCTTGGGGTTGGGACAGGGAGACAATCAGCCCCAGCATTTT | CASSLGLGQGDNQPQHF | TRBJ1-5 | NA | TRBD1 | TRBV7-2
TGTGCCAGCAGATATGACAGGCAGAACACTGAAGCTTTCTTT | CASRYDRQNTEAFF | TRBJ1-1 | NA | NA | TRBV28
TGTGCCAGCAGCCTCACGGGCAATGAGCAGTTCTTC | CASSLTGNEQFF | TRBJ2-1 | NA | NA | TRBV9
TGTGCCAGCGGCCTTCGCACCGGGGAGCTGTTTTTT | CASGLRTGELFF | TRBJ2-2 | once | NA | TRBV28
TGTGCCTGGAGTGGTCCGGGGGGTTATGGCTACACCTTC | CAWSGPGGYGYTF | TRBJ1-2 | NA | NA | TRBV30
TGTGCCAGCAGCTTCTGGCAAGCGTGGCCGGAGACCCAGTACTTC | CASSFWQAWPETQYF | TRBJ2-5 | few | NA | TRBV5-4
TGTGCCAGCAGTCCGCAGCCGAGACCCTACAATGAGCAGTTCTTC | CASSPQPRPYNEQFF | TRBJ2-1 | NA | NA | TRBV2
TGTGCCAGCTCACCGGGGATCTCAGATACGCAGTATTTT | CASSPGISDTQYF | TRBJ2-3 | NA | NA | TRBV18
TGTGCCAGCAGCTTGAGGACAGGGGGTGAAGGCTACACCTTC | CASSLRTGGEGYTF | TRBJ1-2 | once | TRBD1 | TRBV7-9
TGTGCTAGTGTCCCCTCTGGGGCCAACGTCCTGACTTTC | CASVPSGANVLTF | TRBJ2-6 | few | NA | TRBV12-5
TGCGCCAGCAGTCAATCGGGGGTTCCTAGCACAGATACGCAGTATTTT | CASSQSGVPSTDTQYF | TRBJ2-3 | NA | NA | TRBV23-1
TGTGCCAGTAGCATGAGGCGCTCTGAAGAGCAGTACTTC | CASSMRRSEEQYF | TRBJ2-7 | NA | NA | TRBV19
TGTGCCAGCAGTTTCCATCGGGGGACAGGGATCCCCTACGAGCAGTACTTC | CASSFHRGTGIPYEQYF | TRBJ2-7 | few | TRBD1 | TRBV27
TGTGCCAGTAGTATGGCCCCGAGCACAGATACGCAGTATTTT | CASSMAPSTDTQYF | TRBJ2-3 | NA | NA | TRBV19
TGTGCCTGGAGACCGACAGGGCCCTTGGGGGAGCAGTACTTC | CAWRPTGPLGEQYF | TRBJ2-7 | NA | TRBD1 | TRBV30
TGTGCCAGCAGCCCAGTGGGGCGTTTCACAGATACGCAGTATTTT | CASSPVGRFTDTQYF | TRBJ2-3 | NA | NA | TRBV4-2
TGTGCCAGAAGCAGGAGAAAGGCAGGGAATGATCAGCCCCAGCATTTT | CARSRRKAGNDQPQHF | TRBJ1-5 | NA | NA | TRBV5-3
TGTGCCGTGGGGGAGGGGGCAGATACGCAGTATTTT | CAVGEGADTQYF | TRBJ2-3 | NA | NA | TRBV7-6
TGCGCCCCCCGCGGCAGGGGGATTGAAAGGCAAGAGACCCAGTACTTC | CAPRGRGIERQETQYF | TRBJ2-5 | NA | TRBD1 | TRBV10-1
TGTGCCAGTAGTATGGCAGGGTCGAGAAACACTGAAGCTTTCTTT | CASSMAGSRNTEAFF | TRBJ1-1 | NA | NA | TRBV19
TGTGCCAGCAGCTCCTCAGGAGCCCGGGGGACCCAGTACTTC | CASSSSGARGTQYF | TRBJ2-5 | NA | NA | TRBV5-8
TGTGCCAGCAGTAGCCCGAAGGACAGGGGTCATCAAGAGACCCAGTACTTC | CASSSPKDRGHQETQYF | TRBJ2-5 | NA | TRBD1 | TRBV5-6
TGTGCCTGGAGGGGGGAGTGGAGTCTATCCTACGAGCAGTACTTC | CAWRGEWSLSYEQYF | TRBJ2-7 | NA | NA | TRBV30
TGTGCCAGCAGTTACTCCACTAGCGGAACCTACGAGCAGTACTTC | CASSYSTSGTYEQYF | TRBJ2-7 | NA | TRBD2 | TRBV6-5
TGTGCCAGCTCTAGGGGGGGGTACTATGGCTACACCTTC | CASSRGGYYGYTF | TRBJ1-2 | NA | NA | TRBV6-1
TGTGCCAGCAGTCTAGTTGGGGAAAAACTGTTTTTT | CASSLVGEKLFF | TRBJ1-4 | NA | NA | TRBV28